This T cell receptor beta chain came from a study of cytomegalovirus exposure and HLA in healthy donors. The study ran its PCR with 60 Vbeta and 13 Jbeta primers. Assay used: immunoSEQ multiplex PCR; TCRdb lists only in-frame clones, some missing. The sample shows under 130,000 clones, around 80% of them seen only once. In germline, CDR1 is MNHNS, CDR2 SASEGT. Trimming shortened V by 7 bases and J by 0 bases, and 15 bases separated the two germline ends. The CDR3 is made up of 15 amino acids. This clone has only a few counts. The clonotype was recovered from a female donor in good health and CMV-seropositive. What was sequenced was PBMCs. This sequence joins TRBV6-1 and TRBJ1-1, with a weak D call TRBD1 (6 bases). The CDR3 here is CASTLNRALNTEAFF. The CDR3 DNA reads as TGTGCCAGCACCTTGAACAGGGCTCTGAACACTGAAGCTTTCTTT.